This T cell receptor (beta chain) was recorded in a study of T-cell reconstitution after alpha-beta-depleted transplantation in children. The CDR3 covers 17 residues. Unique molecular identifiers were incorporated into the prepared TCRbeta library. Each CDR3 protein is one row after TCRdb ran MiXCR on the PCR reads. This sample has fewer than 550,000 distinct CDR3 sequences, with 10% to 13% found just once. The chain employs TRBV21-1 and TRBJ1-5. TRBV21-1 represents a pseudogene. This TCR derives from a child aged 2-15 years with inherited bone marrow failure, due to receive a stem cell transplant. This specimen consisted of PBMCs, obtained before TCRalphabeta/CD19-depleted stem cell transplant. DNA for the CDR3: TGTGCCAGCAGCAAAGAGCTGGACGACTTTCACTCACAGCCCCAGCATTTT. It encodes CASSKELDDFHSQPQHF.